The clone carrying this T cell receptor (beta chain) was seen a handful of times. Its cognate antigen is unknown. CDR3 size: 15 residues. The junction had 8 bases not matched to a gene; V was cut back by 9 bases and J by 1 base. Germline CDR1 reads MNHEY; CDR2 reads SMNVEV (reference sequence). This record belongs to a study of cytomegalovirus exposure and HLA in healthy donors. General study results and limits: Differences between HLA loci emerged in a later analysis of TCR association rates, with DRB1 most and HLA-C fewest. About 87% or about 30% of the time was how often most TCR beta V segments were productive, according to an earlier analysis.

It was with 60 Vbeta and 13 Jbeta primers that the PCR ran. Original handling: It was a later analysis that counted roughly 80 million unique TCR beta chains, of which roughly 11 million were shared. Clones were sequenced by immunoSEQ multiplex PCR, and TCRdb holds only the in-frame ones, with some missing. For V, J and clone size, that table is used; D and trimming come from the DNA. The sample carries approximately 130,000 clones, approximately 80% recorded once. The chain joins TRBV27 to TRBJ2-1, with 8 bases that match TRBD2. The origin of this receptor is a woman aged 40 to 55 in good health and CMV-seropositive. The sample consisted of PBMCs. This CDR3 is CASRTASGSYNEQFF. The CDR3 DNA reads TGTGCCAGTCGTACGGCTAGCGGGTCCTACAATGAGCAGTTCTTC.